The 8 T cell receptor beta chains reported below all come from one sample, sequenced in a study of blood T cell repertoires in COVID-19. The table came from immunoSEQ multiplex PCR; TCRdb's copy has only in-frame clones and leaves some out. Here the sample spans fewer than 100,000 clones, around nine tenths being singletons. Material for sequencing was peripheral blood. Every receptor here comes from a woman aged 80 or over with acute or convalescent COVID-19.

The J gene is TRBJ2-1, the V gene TRBV11-2, with a weak D call TRBD2 (6 bases). The ends were cut back, 0 bases at V and 8 bases at J, with 11 bases in the middle. Germline V gene sequence: CDR1 SGHAT, CDR2 FQNNGV. This CDR3 comprises 14 residues. CDR3 sequence (DNA): TGTGCCAGCAGCTTAGATCTAGCGAACGATGAGCAGTTCTTC. Translated: CASSLDLANDEQFF.

This clone was counted a single time. The chain employs TRBV19 and TRBJ2-1; 10 bases line up with TRBD2. Germline assignment: CDR1 LNHDA and CDR2 SQIVND (reference sequence). The CDR3 consists of 15 residues. Unmatched junction bases numbered 6, after V lost 6 bases and J lost 4 bases. CDR3 region: CASRRLAGEYNEQFF. CDR3 DNA sequence: TGTGCCAGTAGACGCCTAGCGGGAGAGTACAATGAGCAGTTCTTC.

The chain carries TRBV11-2 and TRBJ2-7; TRBD2 matches at 8 bases. V lost 5 bases, J lost 5 bases, and 11 bases stayed unmatched. Germline CDR1 SGHAT, CDR2 FQNNGV. This CDR3 spans 15 amino acids. CDR3 bases: TGTGCCAGCAGCGTCCCCGGGACTAGTTGGCACGAGCAGTACTTC. Translated: CASSVPGTSWHEQYF.

V usage is TRBV21-1 and J usage is TRBJ2-1; the D call TRBD2 from the table was never checked on the DNA. TRBV21-1 is annotated as a pseudogene. CDR3 length: 20 residues. This CDR3 reads CASTIGTSGCNSHSYNEQFF. In DNA form, the CDR3 reads TGTGCCAGCACCATAGGGACTAGCGGGTGTAATAGCCACTCCTACAATGAGCAGTTCTTC.

Remarks on this clone: This CDR3 is also generated by other DNA sequences in the sample. DNA for the CDR3: TGTGCCTGGAGTGTAGGGGTGGGGGAGCAGTACTTC. It codes for CAWSVGVGEQYF. The rearrangement joins TRBV30 to TRBJ2-7; D might be TRBD1 (5 bases). Looked up from germline, CDR1 is GTSNPN and CDR2 is SVGIG (reference sequence). Trimming took off 0 bases at V and 7 bases at J, with 10 bases between the two ends. This CDR3 is built from 12 residues.

The chain recombines TRBV2 with TRBJ1-5; D uncertain. The CDR3 is made up of 15 amino acids. Trimming removed 7 bases at V and 4 bases at J, with 17 bases between. Germline CDR1 reads SNHLY; CDR2 reads FYNNEI. The CDR3: CASNSRVGGNQPQHF. The CDR3 nucleotides are TGTGCCAGCAACTCGAGGGTAGGTGGGAATCAGCCCCAGCATTTT.

The V gene is TRBV29-1, the J gene TRBJ2-7; 11 bases map to TRBD2. Germline CDR1 is SQVTM and CDR2 is ANQGSEA. The J segment lost 4 bases and the V segment lost 3 bases, leaving 5 bases of the junction unmatched. The CDR3 has 14 amino acids. The CDR3 DNA sequence: TGCAGCGTTGATCTAGCGGGGGGAGGATACGAGCAGTACTTC. Its translation: CSVDLAGGGYEQYF.

The CDR3 DNA reads TGTGCCAGCAGCCCGATCTATTTGGTCAATGAGCAGTTCTTC. Its protein is CASSPIYLVNEQFF. This chain connects TRBV7-2 to TRBJ2-1, with D unresolved. CDR1 is SGHTA, CDR2 FQGNSA, per germline. V gave up 5 bases and J gave up 6 bases, with 14 bases separating them. The CDR3 has 14 residues.